The 9 T cell receptor beta chains below were found in one sample sequenced in a study of response to subunit inactivated influenza vaccine. In TCRdb, the RT-PCR reads were re-called with MiXCR into one record per CDR3 protein. Of some 500,000 distinct CDR3 sequences in the sample, about 17% were seen once. The material sequenced was CD4+ T cells sorted from PBMCs, taken about 23 months after vaccination. The source is a man between 50 and 75 years old who received an inactivated influenza vaccine.

There are a few counts of this clonotype. The rearrangement joins TRBV4-1 to TRBJ1-6; TRBD1 agrees at 10 bases. CDR1 and CDR2 from the germline V gene are MGHRA and YSYEKL. V gave up 0 bases and J gave up 11 bases; unmatched junction bases: 10. This CDR3 region has 17 residues. In DNA form, the CDR3 reads TGCGCCAGCAGCCAAGATGGGGGACAGGGGAAAGGGACACCCCTCCACTTT. Protein product: CASSQDGGQGKGTPLHF.

The DNA for the CDR3 is TGTGCCATCAGTGACCCCCTTAGAGGGGATAACTACAATGAGCAGTTCTTC. It specifies CAISDPLRGDNYNEQFF. The chain combines TRBV10-3 with TRBJ2-1; D could derive from TRBD1 or TRBD2 (5 bases each). The length of the CDR3 is 17 residues. CDR1 and CDR2 from the germline V gene are ENHRY and SYGVKD. V lost 3 bases to trimming and J lost 3 bases, with 18 bases between them.

Here the CDR3 DNA reads TGTGCCAGCTCACCCGAAGGGGGAATGAACACTGAAGCTTTCTTT. Translating it yields CASSPEGGMNTEAFF. V and J are TRBV18 and TRBJ1-1; D might be TRBD1 (6 bases). V gave up 3 bases and J gave up 0 bases, with 11 bases separating them. CDR1 is KGHSH and CDR2 is LQKENI in the germline V gene. The CDR3 contains 15 residues.

The J gene is TRBJ1-2, the V gene TRBV20-1, with D unclear. Germline V CDR1 and CDR2: DFQATT, SNEGSKA (reference sequence). V lost 3 bases and J 9 bases, leaving 14 bases between the germline ends. This CDR3 spans 12 amino acids. This CDR3 reads CSASPTRSSYTF. For the CDR3, the DNA is TGCAGTGCTAGCCCTACACGGTCAAGCTACACCTTC.

The chain has TRBV18 and TRBJ2-7; D remains ambiguous. V gave up 2 bases and J gave up 6 bases, with 8 bases separating them. There are 12 residues in the CDR3. In germline, CDR1 is KGHSH, CDR2 LQKENI. The CDR3: CASSPGTAEQYF. DNA for the CDR3: TGTGCCAGCTCACCAGGCACCGCCGAGCAGTACTTC.

This clonotype was seen more than once but under ten times. J is TRBJ2-5 and V is TRBV29-1; possibly TRBD1 or TRBD2 for D (5 bases each). The V end was cut by 3 bases, the J end by 4 bases, with 12 bases between. Germline lookup yields CDR1 SQVTM and CDR2 ANQGSEA. The CDR3 contains 13 residues. CDR3 bases: TGCAGCGTTGAGCGAGGGGCAAGAGAGACCCAGTACTTC. Residues: CSVERGARETQYF.

The rearrangement joins TRBV12-3 or TRBV12-4 to TRBJ2-3, with D perhaps TRBD1 or TRBD2 (6 bases each). V was pared by 6 bases and J by 11 bases, with 24 bases between. The CDR3 is made up of 15 amino acids. The CDR3 loop reads CASSSSTGGGKMQYF. DNA for the CDR3: TGTGCCAGCAGCTCATCCACCGGAGGGGGTAAGATGCAGTATTTT.

The gene calls are TRBV30 and TRBJ2-1; 9 positions agree with TRBD2. CDR1 is GTSNPN and CDR2 is SVGIG in the germline V gene (reference sequence). V gave up 6 bases and J gave up 9 bases; unmatched junction bases: 15. The CDR3 covers 15 residues. This CDR3 is CACNREAGGPGEQFF. In DNA, the CDR3 is TGTGCCTGCAACAGGGAGGCGGGGGGGCCCGGTGAGCAGTTCTTC.

Ten or more counts support this clonotype. The rearrangement joins TRBV28 to TRBJ2-1; 10 bases fit TRBD2. After removal of 6 bases from V and 2 bases from J, the junction contained 4 bases not matched to a gene. Germline loops: CDR1 MDHEN, CDR2 SYDVKM. The CDR3 has 15 amino acids. In nucleotides, the CDR3 is TGTGCCAGCAGCCCAAGCGGGGGGGCCTACAATGAGCAGTTCTTC. This encodes CASSPSGGAYNEQFF.